The present TCR beta chain was sequenced within a study of cytomegalovirus exposure and HLA in healthy donors. Points from the study as a whole: Analysis performed later showed TCR beta chains linked to HLA being more clonally expanded than equally common others. A later analysis linked a missense variant in DCLRE1C to the trimming of TCR beta V and J genes. A later look showed TCR association rates differing by HLA locus, highest for DRB1 and lowest for HLA-C.

As regards this clone: Its target is unknown.

The PCR made use of 60 Vbeta and 13 Jbeta primers. TCRdb's copy holds only in-frame clones and misses some; the assay was immunoSEQ multiplex PCR. The table shows some 210,000 clones, with about 78% occurring only once. CDR1 is SGDLS, CDR2 YYNGEE, per germline. V trimming: 1 base; J trimming: 8 bases; junction bases outside the gene matches: 11. The CDR3 extends over 15 amino acids. Sequenced input: PBMCs. The clonotype was recovered from a male donor in good health and CMV-seronegative. The V and J genes are TRBV9 and TRBJ1-2; 7 positions match TRBD1. CDR3 DNA: TGTGCCAGCAGCGTATCCATCGAGGGGGCAAAAGGCTACACCTTC. The encoded protein is CASSVSIEGAKGYTF.